Below, 29 T cell receptor beta chains from the same sample are listed, as sequenced in a study of cytomegalovirus exposure and HLA in healthy donors. The PCR had 60 Vbeta and 13 Jbeta primers. Repertoires were generated with immunoSEQ multiplex PCR, while TCRdb's copy carries only in-frame clones and drops some. The table includes 110,000 to 150,000 clones, roughly 80% detected once. The sequenced sample consisted of PBMCs. The source is a woman aged 40 to 50 in good health and CMV-seronegative.

The chain carries TRBV27 and TRBJ2-7, with 7 bases identical to TRBD2. After removal of 6 bases from V and 3 bases from J, the junction contained 11 bases not matched to a gene. The CDR3 spans 15 residues. The germline CDR1 and CDR2 sequences are MNHEY and SMNVEV (reference sequence). CDR3 loop: CASRNRDYQDYEQYF. The CDR3 DNA reads TGTGCCAGCAGAAACCGGGACTACCAAGACTACGAGCAGTACTTC.

This chain links TRBV21-1 with TRBJ1-3; TRBD1 reflects the table's D call only, with no check against the DNA. TRBV21-1 has pseudogene status. This CDR3 comprises 17 residues. The CDR3 DNA follows: TGTGCCAGCAGCAAAGCAGGGACAGGGGTACCTGGAAACACCATATATTTT. Protein sequence: CASSKAGTGVPGNTIYF.

The chain uses TRBV6-1 and TRBJ1-5; D not certain. Germline V CDR1 and CDR2: MNHNS, SASEGT. The CDR3 loop spans 13 amino acids. Trimming stripped 7 bases from V and 6 bases from J, with 13 bases between. Here the CDR3 reads CASIGEVSQPQHF. Here the CDR3 DNA reads TGTGCCAGCATCGGGGAGGTGAGTCAGCCCCAGCATTTT.

V is TRBV14 and J is TRBJ2-2; D remains unclear. The germline CDR1 and CDR2 sequences are SGHDN and FVKESK. Trimming removed 2 bases from V and 0 bases from J, with 4 bases in between. CDR3 length: 14 residues. The CDR3 DNA reads TGTGCCAGCAGCCAATACACGAACACCGGGGAGCTGTTTTTT. This encodes CASSQYTNTGELFF.

In the case of this clone: The junction and the germline gene differ at one end; a read error may be behind it. This chain links TRBV7-9 with TRBJ1-4; D may be TRBD1 (5 bases). Germline V CDR1 and CDR2: SEHNR, FQNEAQ (reference sequence). CDR3 length: 16 amino acids. CDR3 nucleotide sequence: TGTTCCAGCAGCTTAAACGGGGGGGGAACTAATGAAAAACTGTTTTTT. It codes for CSSSLNGGGTNEKLFF.

The chain has TRBV27 and TRBJ1-2; 7 nucleotides line up with TRBD1. This CDR3 is 14 amino acids long. Germline CDR1 MNHEY, CDR2 SMNVEV (reference sequence). V dropped 9 bases and J dropped 8; count of bases not matched to a gene: 15. CDR3 DNA: TGTGCCAGTAAAAACGGACAGGCGATGGGCGGCTACACCTTC. It specifies CASKNGQAMGGYTF.

This clone appeared once. Mismatch with germline at one junction end may stem from a read error. The V call is TRBV7-9, the J call TRBJ2-6; no reliable D call. This CDR3 has 17 residues. The germline V gene has CDR1 SEHNR and CDR2 FQNEAQ (reference sequence). CDR3 in amino acids: CSSSSPGIITGANVLTF. The CDR3 nucleotides read TGTTCCAGCAGCTCGCCAGGCATAATAACTGGGGCCAACGTCCTGACTTTC.

The chain links TRBV5-8 to TRBJ1-3; 8 nucleotides align to TRBD1. The V segment lost 4 bases and the J segment 4 bases; nucleotides outside the gene matches: 7. CDR3 length: 15 amino acids. Looked up from germline, CDR1 is SGHTS and CDR2 is YDEGEE. CDR3 in DNA: TGTGCCAGCAGCACCGGACAGGGTACGGGAAACACCATATATTTT. It encodes CASSTGQGTGNTIYF.

This chain connects TRBV29-1 to TRBJ1-1; no clear D gene. Germline-derived CDR1 and CDR2 are SQVTM and ANQGSEA. Trimming removed 7 bases from V and 2 bases from J, with 20 bases in between. The CDR3 contains 15 residues. This chain's CDR3 is CSANGRPGVNTEAFF. The CDR3 DNA sequence: TGCAGCGCAAACGGGAGGCCCGGAGTTAACACTGAAGCTTTCTTT.

The genes are TRBV27 and TRBJ2-1; possible D gene TRBD2, 5 bases. CDR3 length equals 16 residues. Trimming took off 0 bases at V and 0 bases at J, with 9 bases between the two ends. Germline V gives CDR1 MNHEY, CDR2 SMNVEV (reference sequence). This chain's CDR3 is CASSLSPRGSYNEQFF. The CDR3 DNA reads TGTGCCAGCAGTTTATCCCCCCGGGGCTCCTACAATGAGCAGTTCTTC.

The rearrangement joins TRBV7-9 to TRBJ2-1, with 13 bases aligning to TRBD2. Germline lookup yields CDR1 SEHNR and CDR2 FQNEAQ (reference sequence). This CDR3 has 18 amino acids. V was pared by 2 bases and J by 8 bases, with 12 bases of the junction left unmatched. CDR3 nucleotides: TGTGCCAGCAGCTTACCCCCCGGAGGACTAGCGGGAGATTATGAGCAGTTCTTC. It codes for CASSLPPGGLAGDYEQFF.

The gene calls are TRBV21-1 and TRBJ2-1; the listed D gene, TRBD1, was not tested against the DNA. TRBV21-1 is a pseudogene. The CDR3 runs 17 residues. The CDR3 is CASSEDSDTSLPNEQFF. The CDR3 DNA follows: TGTGCCAGCAGCGAAGACTCGGACACCTCCCTTCCCAATGAGCAGTTCTTC.

On this clone itself: At one of its ends the junction is not consistent with the germline gene, which may arise from a read error. This chain uses TRBV7-9 with TRBJ2-5; D ambiguous. Germline V CDR1 and CDR2: SEHNR, FQNEAQ (reference sequence). CDR3 length: 12 residues. CDR3 region: CSSSWAQETQYF. The CDR3 DNA is TGTTCCAGCAGCTGGGCTCAAGAGACCCAGTACTTC.

The gene calls are TRBV2 and TRBJ1-2, with TRBD1 matching 7 bases. V was clipped by 9 bases and J by 5 bases; unmatched bases: 6. The CDR3 is 12 residues long. The V gene's germline CDR1 is SNHLY and CDR2 FYNNEI. This CDR3 is CASGTEEYGYTF. The DNA of the CDR3 is TGTGCCAGTGGGACAGAGGAGTATGGCTACACCTTC.

This clone has only a few counts. The chain joins TRBV6-1 to TRBJ1-5; 11 bases match TRBD1. The germline CDR1 and CDR2 sequences are MNHNS and SASEGT. J gave up 3 bases and V 7 bases, and 5 bases lay outside the gene matches. The CDR3 totals 15 residues. The CDR3 nucleotides are TGTGCCAGCACCCAGGGACAGGGGGACAATCAGCCCCAGCATTTT. This encodes CASTQGQGDNQPQHF.

This chain uses TRBV5-1 with TRBJ1-3; no clear D gene. In germline, CDR1 is SGHRS, CDR2 YFSETQ. The V gene lost 2 bases and the J gene lost 0 bases, with 15 bases spanning the gap. This CDR3 has 17 amino acids. Written as DNA, the CDR3 is TGCGCCAGCAGCTTTGAGCAGGTGCTTCCCTCTGGAAACACCATATATTTT. This gives the protein CASSFEQVLPSGNTIYF.

The J gene is TRBJ2-2, the V gene TRBV13; 14 bases agree with TRBD2. The CDR3 is 16 residues long. Germline CDR1 is PRHDT and CDR2 is FYEKMQ (reference sequence). The V gene end was trimmed by 4 bases and the J gene end by 5 bases; junction bases not matched to a gene: 3. The CDR3 nucleotides read TGTGCCAGCAGCTATGGACTAGCGGGGGGTACCGGGGAGCTGTTTTTT. Protein sequence: CASSYGLAGGTGELFF.

The chain couples TRBV5-1 to TRBJ2-2, with 11 positions matching TRBD2. Germline loops: CDR1 SGHRS, CDR2 YFSETQ. The V segment lost 5 bases and the J segment 1 base; nucleotides outside the gene matches: 13. The CDR3 totals 19 residues. CDR3 DNA: TGCGCCAGCAGTCAAACCCCGGGACTAGCGGAGTTGAACACCGGGGAGCTGTTTTTT. Its protein product is CASSQTPGLAELNTGELFF.

The chain is built from TRBV11-2 and TRBJ1-2; D is unresolved. The CDR3 consists of 12 residues. The germline gives CDR1 SGHAT, CDR2 FQNNGV. The V end was cut by 4 bases, the J end by 8 bases, with 11 bases between. CDR3 DNA sequence: TGTGCCAGCAGCTCCCAGTTATCCGGCTACACCTTC. Residues: CASSSQLSGYTF.

V usage is TRBV7-2 and J usage is TRBJ1-1, with D uncertain. Germline lookup yields CDR1 SGHTA and CDR2 FQGNSA. The CDR3 covers 12 residues. Trimming removed 5 bases at V and 8 bases at J, with 12 bases between. The CDR3 region is CASSPPRGEAFF. CDR3 DNA sequence: TGTGCCAGCAGCCCCCCCCGGGGAGAAGCTTTCTTT.

The chain links TRBV5-4 to TRBJ2-3, with 9 positions matching TRBD2. Germline CDR1 and CDR2: SGHNT and YYREEE (reference sequence). V shed 4 bases and J 0 bases; nucleotides not matched to a gene: 6. This CDR3 is built from 16 residues. CDR3 sequence (DNA): TGTGCCAGCAGCCCAGTAGCGGGAGAGAGCACAGATACGCAGTATTTT. It translates to CASSPVAGESTDTQYF.

This clone was counted a single time. The chain joins TRBV6-1 to TRBJ2-7; 7 bases align to TRBD1. Germline-derived CDR1 and CDR2 are MNHNS and SASEGT. The trim removed 8 bases at V and 1 base at J, leaving 8 bases unmatched. The CDR3 length is 14 residues. CDR3 DNA: TGTGCCAGCCATAACACGGGACAGTCCTACGAGCAGTACTTC. Translating gives CASHNTGQSYEQYF.

J is TRBJ1-5 and V is TRBV27; 9 positions match TRBD1. V lost 5 bases to trimming and J lost 6 bases; unmatched junction nucleotides: 11. CDR1 and CDR2 from the germline V gene are MNHEY and SMNVEV (reference sequence). The CDR3 runs to 16 residues. Here the CDR3 DNA reads TGTGCCAGCAGTCCATGGGACAGGGTAGTGGGTCAGCCCCAGCATTTT. Its protein is CASSPWDRVVGQPQHF.

This clone has just a few counts. In DNA form, the CDR3 reads TGTGCCAGCGCGAAACAGGAGACCCAGTACTTC. The encoded protein is CASAKQETQYF. This chain links TRBV5-8 with TRBJ2-5; D gene ambiguous. Germline lookup yields CDR1 SGHTS and CDR2 YDEGEE. The CDR3 consists of 11 residues. Trimming took off 7 bases at V and 5 bases at J, with 9 bases between the two ends.

V usage is TRBV6-5 and J usage is TRBJ2-3, with 12 bases that match TRBD2. This CDR3 has 15 residues. Unmatched junction bases numbered 10, after V lost 7 bases and J lost 8 bases. Germline V gene data show CDR1 as MNHEY and CDR2 as SVGAGI. CDR3 amino acids: CASTQTSGSGATQYF. The CDR3 DNA is TGTGCCAGCACCCAGACTAGCGGGAGTGGTGCTACGCAGTATTTT.

A few counts support this clone. The chain joins TRBV11-1 to TRBJ2-3; the D gene is possibly TRBD2 (5 bases). CDR1 is SGHAT and CDR2 is FQDESV in the germline V gene (reference sequence). V was trimmed by 5 bases and J by 0 bases, leaving 18 bases between them. The CDR3 runs to 17 residues. This chain's CDR3 is CASSPGRWISSTDTQYF. The CDR3 DNA reads as TGTGCCAGCAGCCCGGGAAGGTGGATATCTAGCACAGATACGCAGTATTTT.

The rearrangement joins TRBV5-6 to TRBJ1-4; perhaps TRBD1 as D (5 bases). The CDR3 has 15 amino acids. Germline lookup yields CDR1 SGHDT and CDR2 YYEEEE. The V end lost 1 base, the J end lost 7 bases, and 14 bases lay between the germline ends. CDR3 DNA: TGTGCCAGCAGCTTGATCGGGCAGGGCTTTGAAAAACTGTTTTTT. This codes for CASSLIGQGFEKLFF.

This clone is a singleton in its sample. The J gene is TRBJ1-2, the V gene TRBV27; a weak D match, TRBD1 (5 bases). The CDR3 is 14 residues long. V lost 2 bases, J lost 2 bases, and 9 bases lay in between. Germline V lookup: CDR1 MNHEY, CDR2 SMNVEV (reference sequence). CDR3 sequence: CASSLRGPNYGYTF. The CDR3 coding sequence is TGTGCCAGCAGTTTAAGGGGCCCGAACTATGGCTACACCTTC.

The chain combines TRBV15 with TRBJ1-2; unclear D gene. The CDR3 totals 17 residues. Germline loops: CDR1 LNHNV, CDR2 YYDKDF (reference sequence). V dropped 3 bases and J dropped 4 bases, with 21 bases sitting between them. For the CDR3, the DNA is TGTGCCACCAGCAGTTATCCAACCGACACGAACGCCTATGGCTACACCTTC. This translates into CATSSYPTDTNAYGYTF.